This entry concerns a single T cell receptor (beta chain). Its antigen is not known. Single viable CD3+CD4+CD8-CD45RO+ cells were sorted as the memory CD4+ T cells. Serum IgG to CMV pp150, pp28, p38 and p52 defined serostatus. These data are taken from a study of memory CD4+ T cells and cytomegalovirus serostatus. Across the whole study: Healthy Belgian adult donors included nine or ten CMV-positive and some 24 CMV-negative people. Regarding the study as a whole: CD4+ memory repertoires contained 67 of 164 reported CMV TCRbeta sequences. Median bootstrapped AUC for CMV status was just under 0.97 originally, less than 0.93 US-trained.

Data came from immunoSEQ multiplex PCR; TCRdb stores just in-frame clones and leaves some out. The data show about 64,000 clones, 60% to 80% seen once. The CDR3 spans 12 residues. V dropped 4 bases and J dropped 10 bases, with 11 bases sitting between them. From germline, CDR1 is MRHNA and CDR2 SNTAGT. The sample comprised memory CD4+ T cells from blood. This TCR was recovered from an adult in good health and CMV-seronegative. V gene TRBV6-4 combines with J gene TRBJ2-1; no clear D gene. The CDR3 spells CASSGTAGEQFF. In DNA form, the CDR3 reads TGTGCCAGCAGTGGGACCGCTGGCGAGCAGTTCTTC.